This TCR beta chain is from a study of T cell clonotyping in hematopoietic cell transplantation. Sequenced by immunoSEQ multiplex PCR; TCRdb stores in-frame clones only, minus some. The sample has several thousand clones; 75% to 80% are singletons. Findings and limits, study-wide: Graft donor and pretransplant recipient Inverse Simpson Index values predicted broader posttransplant TCR diversity. Few recipient clonotypes overlapped donors; over 95% were de novo at given depth. Pathologically expanded recipient clonotypes increased progressively from day 30 to day 180 as diversity fell.

The length of the CDR3 is 14 residues. Germline V gene data show CDR1 as MDHEN and CDR2 as SYDVKM. The V and J ends lost 2 bases and 0 bases respectively, with 7 bases between them. Turning to this clone: The antigen remains unidentified.

Recipient blood drawn about 28 days pretransplant and days 30, 100, 180 after. Sequenced material: PBMCs, taken 180 days after allogeneic stem cell transplant. The clonotype comes from a male patient in his thirties or forties who had an allogeneic stem cell transplant from a related donor, so the T cells may come from the graft donor. Some clones in this sample may be carry-over from other donors' samples. The chain uses TRBV28 and TRBJ1-2; D is uncertain. CDR3 nucleotide sequence: TGTGCCAGCAGTTTAGGGGTAGCTAACTATGGCTACACCTTC. This sequence encodes CASSLGVANYGYTF.